This entry features one TCR beta chain sequence. The method was immunoSEQ multiplex PCR; TCRdb's version includes in-frame clones alone and lacks a portion of them. The sample gives roughly 30,000 clones, roughly nine tenths of which show up once; over 9.5% is in the top ten. This entry comes from a study of T cell changes during pregnancy in multiple sclerosis. V was shortened by 5 bases and J by 4 bases, with 14 bases between the two germline ends. This CDR3 comprises 14 residues. Germline assignment: CDR1 SEHNR and CDR2 FQNEAQ (reference sequence). The origin of this receptor is a female donor with multiple sclerosis, enrolled in a pregnancy study. Source: CD8+ T cells from peripheral blood mononuclear cells, taken in the second trimester of pregnancy. The V call is TRBV7-9, the J call TRBJ1-2, with a tentative D call TRBD1 (5 bases). CDR3 amino acids: CASSGGGGTYGYTF. In DNA form, the CDR3 reads TGTGCCAGCAGCGGCGGGGGGGGGACCTATGGCTACACCTTC. Full variable domain (outside the CDR3, taken from reference TRBV7-9 and TRBJ1-2): DTGVSQNPRHKITKRGQNVTFRCDPISEHNRLYWYRQTLGQGPEFLTYFQNEAQLEKSRLLSDRFSAERPKGSFSTLEIQRTEQGDSAMYLCASSGGGGTYGYTFGSGTRLTVV.